This T cell receptor (beta chain) was sequenced during a study of patients and donors after allogeneic stem cell transplantation. Germline V lookup: CDR1 MNHEY, CDR2 SVGAGI. This CDR3 contains 14 residues. V was pared by 2 bases and J by 7 bases, with 11 bases between. Only a few counts were recorded for this clonotype. MiXCR was run by TCRdb on the RT-PCR reads, yielding one entry per CDR3 protein. The profile shows about a million distinct CDR3 sequences, 18% of them singletons. This chain joins TRBV6-5 and TRBJ2-2; no reliable D call. The source is a human donor who was either an allogeneic HSCT recipient or a stem cell or donor lymphocyte infusion donor (not recorded which). It is not recorded whose cells these are; they may come from a transplant donor. Sequenced: blood, either unsorted or a sorted T cell fraction (not recorded which). The CDR3: CASSYQLLDGELFF. In DNA form, the CDR3 reads TGTGCCAGCAGTTACCAGCTCTTGGACGGGGAGCTGTTTTTT.